This passage covers 3 T cell receptor beta chains from one sample sequenced in a study of T cell changes during pregnancy in multiple sclerosis. Sequencing was performed with immunoSEQ multiplex PCR; in TCRdb, only in-frame clones are kept and a portion is missing. The sample lists under 85,000 clones; roughly nine tenths were seen once. Sample: peripheral blood, taken after pregnancy. These receptors all stem from a female donor in good health, enrolled as a control in a pregnancy study.

The CDR3 sequence is CAWSVRILAGHEGETQYF. The CDR3 DNA follows: TGTGCCTGGAGTGTAAGGATCCTAGCGGGACATGAGGGAGAGACCCAGTACTTC. The chain links TRBV30 to TRBJ2-5, with 9 bases aligning to TRBD2. Germline-derived CDR1 and CDR2 are GTSNPN and SVGIG (reference sequence). The CDR3 runs 18 residues. The J segment lost 4 bases and the V segment lost 0 bases, leaving 15 bases of the junction unmatched.

The chain has TRBV7-7 and TRBJ2-1; 8 nucleotides match TRBD2. The CDR3 extends over 15 amino acids. Germline V lookup: CDR1 SSHAT, CDR2 FNYEAQ (reference sequence). V lost 0 bases and J lost 6; bases outside the gene matches: 4. CDR3 nucleotides: TGTGCCAGCAGCTTAGCTAGCGGGATCAGCAATGAGCAGTTCTTC. Protein sequence: CASSLASGISNEQFF. The complete variable domain, with remaining parts taken from reference TRBV7-7 and TRBJ2-1, reads GAGVSQSPRYKVTKRGQDVTLRCDPISSHATLYWYQQALGQGPEFLTYFNYEAQPDKSGLPSDRFSAERPEGSISTLTIQRTEQRDSAMYRCASSLASGISNEQFFGPGTRLTVL.

The J gene is TRBJ2-7, the V gene TRBV19, with TRBD2 matching over 10 bases. Germline-derived CDR1 and CDR2 are LNHDA and SQIVND (reference sequence). The CDR3 extends over 14 amino acids. The V gene end was trimmed by 2 bases and the J gene end by 6 bases; junction bases not matched to a gene: 4. DNA of the CDR3: TGTGCCAGTAGTATACAACTAGCGGGAAGCGAGCAGTACTTC. It codes for CASSIQLAGSEQYF. The full variable domain, in which reference TRBV19 and TRBJ2-7 provide the parts outside the CDR3, is DGGITQSPKYLFRKEGQNVTLSCEQNLNHDAMYWYRQDPGQGLRLIYYSQIVNDFQKGDIAEGYSVSREKKESFPLTVTSAQKNPTAFYLCASSIQLAGSEQYFGPGTRLTVT.